This T cell receptor (beta chain) was identified in a study of T-cell reconstitution after alpha-beta-depleted transplantation in children. Between the trimmed V and J ends, which lost 6 bases and 1 base, there was a span of 15 bases. From germline, CDR1 is MNHEY and CDR2 SMNVEV (reference sequence). CDR3 length: 16 amino acids. TCRbeta library construction was performed incorporating unique molecular identifiers. TCRdb reprocessed the PCR reads via MiXCR and lists one record per CDR3 protein. The sample carries over 200,000 distinct CDR3 sequences, 17% recorded once. This rearrangement joins TRBV27 to TRBJ2-2; D possibly corresponds to TRBD1 (6 bases). Here the sequenced sample was PBMCs, mostly from graft donor cells, taken 360 days after TCRalphabeta/CD19-depleted stem cell transplant. This TCR came from a male patient aged 2-15 years who had a stem cell transplant for acute lymphoblastic leukemia, so the T cells may come from the graft donor. The CDR3 spells CASSLTGQLNTGELFF. CDR3 sequence (DNA): TGTGCCAGCAGCCTGACTGGACAGCTGAACACCGGGGAGCTGTTTTTT.